This TCR beta chain was profiled in a study of cytomegalovirus exposure and HLA in healthy donors. V dropped 4 bases and J dropped 6; count of bases not matched to a gene: 11. Germline CDR1 is SGHNT and CDR2 is YYREEE (reference sequence). The CDR3 spans 17 residues. PCR was performed using 60 Vbeta and 13 Jbeta primers. Sequenced by immunoSEQ multiplex PCR; TCRdb stores in-frame clones only, minus some. Of some 29,000 clones listed, roughly 44% are singletons. Regarding the study as a whole: Among CMV-associated TCR beta chains, most appeared HLA-restricted in a later analysis. Certain indistinguishable V segments, among them TRBV6-2 and TRBV6-3, were excluded. V- and J-gene trimming in TCR beta was tied to a missense DCLRE1C variant by an analysis performed later.

For this clone: No antigen is known for it.

The gene calls are TRBV5-4 and TRBJ2-2; the match to TRBD2 covers 11 bases. Sequencing was performed on PBMCs. This clonotype originated in a woman aged 50 to 60 in good health and CMV-seronegative. The CDR3 DNA reads as TGTGCCAGCAGCCCGGGACTAGCGGTCAGGCAAGCCGGGGAGCTGTTTTTT. Translated: CASSPGLAVRQAGELFF.